Listed below are T cell receptor beta chains from one sample, sequenced in a study of long-term antiretroviral therapy in people with HIV. Profiled with immunoSEQ multiplex PCR; TCRdb holds only in-frame clones, not every one. The data hold 13,000 to 15,000 clones, with 70% to 80% observed a single time. The sample was unsorted PBMCs, taken 1.3 years before starting antiretroviral therapy. Receptor source: a man aged 40-55 years with HIV. CDR3s include the opening cysteine and the closing phenylalanine or tryptophan. D genes are given only for firm matches. A row's size may be missing; if present it is once, few, many or a size class.

size,D,J,V,DNA,CDR3
once,TRBD1,TRBJ1-2,TRBV15,TGTGCCACCAGCAGGGGGGACAGGGGAGCTTATGGCTACACCTTC,CATSRGDRGAYGYTF
-,-,TRBJ1-1,TRBV30,TGTGCCTGGAGTGTACGGAAGGGGGGCACTGAAGCTTTCTTT,CAWSVRKGGTEAFF
-,TRBD2,TRBJ2-4,TRBV19,TGTGCCAGTAGTATAGATCCCCCGGGGACTAGCGGGAAAAACATTCAGTACTTC,CASSIDPPGTSGKNIQYF
-,TRBD1,TRBJ1-2,TRBV30,TGTGCCTGGAGTAGAGGACAGGTGAACTATGGCTACACCTTC,CAWSRGQVNYGYTF
-,-,TRBJ2-1,TRBV5-5,TGTGCCAGCAGCTTATGGGGGGAGCAGTTCTTC,CASSLWGEQFF
once,-,TRBJ1-1,TRBV2,TGTGCCAGCAGCAGCCCCGTTCTGAACACTGAAGCTTTCTTT,CASSSPVLNTEAFF
-,TRBD2,TRBJ2-1,TRBV7-2,TGTGCCAGCAGCTACAGCGGGGTTAGCTCCTACAATGAGCAGTTCTTC,CASSYSGVSSYNEQFF
-,-,TRBJ1-1,TRBV7-9,TGTGCCAGCACCCCTGCTTTCTTT,CASTPAFF
-,-,TRBJ2-7,TRBV5-4,TGTGCCAGCAGCGCCGGGACATCTACCTACGAGCAGTACTTC,CASSAGTSTYEQYF
-,-,TRBJ1-4,TRBV19,TGTGCCAGTTTTCCCTCTTTTACAACTAATGAAAAACTGTTTTTT,CASFPSFTTNEKLFF
-,-,TRBJ1-6,TRBV28,TGTGCCAGCAGTATTGGGGGCCCCAATTCACCCCTCCACTTT,CASSIGGPNSPLHF
-,TRBD1,TRBJ1-2,TRBV18,TGTGCCAGCTCACCGTCCGCCTTGGACAGGGCCCCTAATGGCTACACCTTC,CASSPSALDRAPNGYTF
-,TRBD2,TRBJ2-2,TRBV28,TGTGCCAGCAGTTTAGGGACTAGCGGGAACACCGGGGAGCTGTTTTTT,CASSLGTSGNTGELFF
-,TRBD1,TRBJ1-1,TRBV11-3,TGTGCCAGCAGCCCAGGGGGGGAAGCTTTCTTT,CASSPGGEAFF
few,TRBD1,TRBJ1-6,TRBV19,TGTGCCAGTAGTCCGGGCAGGGGGAATTCACCCCTCCACTTT,CASSPGRGNSPLHF
-,-,TRBJ2-3,TRBV5-1,TGCGCCAGCAGCTTGGGGGGGGCGGGAGATACGCAGTATTTT,CASSLGGAGDTQYF
-,-,TRBJ2-2,TRBV27,TGTGCCAGCAGGAGGCAGGGAGCGATCGGTGCCGGGGAGCTGTTTTTT,CASRRQGAIGAGELFF
once,TRBD1,TRBJ2-2,TRBV19,TGTGCCAGTAAGCCTCCGGGGACAGGGGGCGGCGGGGAGCTGTTTTTT,CASKPPGTGGGGELFF
-,-,TRBJ1-2,TRBV19,TGTGCCAGTACTATAGGGGCGCGAAACTATGGCTACACCTTC,CASTIGARNYGYTF
-,-,TRBJ1-2,TRBV29-1,TGCAGCGTTGCGGTCCAGGGAATGGCTGGCTACACCTTC,CSVAVQGMAGYTF
-,-,TRBJ1-2,TRBV30,TGTGCCTGGAGTGTAGTGGATCCCCGGGGAACCTACACCTTC,CAWSVVDPRGTYTF
few,-,TRBJ2-2,TRBV7-6,TGTGCCAGCAGCTTAGATGAGGTCACCGGGGAGCTGTTTTTT,CASSLDEVTGELFF
-,-,TRBJ2-5,TRBV5-1,TGCGCCAGCAGCTGGGCAATTACTAGCCCGGAGACCCAGTACTTC,CASSWAITSPETQYF
-,-,TRBJ1-2,TRBV6-5,TGTGCCACGTGGCAGGTCGACTATGGCTACACCTTC,CATWQVDYGYTF
-,-,TRBJ2-1,TRBV5-1,TGCGCCAGCAGCTTTGGAGGGTCATCCTACAATGAGCAGTTCTTC,CASSFGGSSYNEQFF
-,TRBD1,TRBJ2-3,TRBV4-2,TGTGCCAGCAGCCAAGAATACGGGACAGGTCAATCAGATACGCAGTATTTT,CASSQEYGTGQSDTQYF
-,-,TRBJ2-2,TRBV7-2,TGTGCCAGCAGATTGACGCACGGGGAGCTGTTTTTT,CASRLTHGELFF
-,TRBD1,TRBJ2-2,TRBV4-1,TGCGCCAGCAGCCGGTCGGGACAGGGGGCGGCCGGGGAGCTGTTTTTT,CASSRSGQGAAGELFF
-,-,TRBJ2-7,TRBV6-5,TGTGCCAGCAGTTACCGCCAGGGTACCTACGAGCAGTACTTC,CASSYRQGTYEQYF
-,-,TRBJ2-2,TRBV29-1,TGCAGCGTTGGAAAAGGTTTTGACACCGGGGAGCTGTTTTTT,CSVGKGFDTGELFF
-,-,TRBJ1-2,TRBV6-5,TGTGCCAGCAGGGGGACCGATCTCCACTATGGCTACACCTTC,CASRGTDLHYGYTF
-,TRBD1,TRBJ1-2,TRBV2,TGTGCCAGCAGTGAAACGGACAGGACCTTTGGCTACACCTTC,CASSETDRTFGYTF
-,TRBD1,TRBJ1-4,TRBV5-4,TGTGCCAGCAGCCCAATACCGGGACAGGGGGGTGTTGCCGCTGAAAAACTGTTTTTT,CASSPIPGQGGVAAEKLFF
-,TRBD1,TRBJ1-5,TRBV2,TGTGCCAGCAGTTACGGACAGGGGGGGAATCAGCCCCAGCATTTT,CASSYGQGGNQPQHF
-,TRBD2,TRBJ2-5,TRBV27,TGTGCCAGCAGTCAGCGGGGGGCCAACCCCGAAATCCAAGAGACCCAGTACTTC,CASSQRGANPEIQETQYF
-,-,TRBJ2-3,TRBV2,TGTGCCAGCAGTGTGGGCGGTCTGTCGATTTACACAGATACGCAGTATTTT,CASSVGGLSIYTDTQYF
-,TRBD1,TRBJ1-5,TRBV2,TGTGCCAGCAGTGAACAGGGGGCGAGCCAGCCCCAGCATTTT,CASSEQGASQPQHF
-,TRBD1,TRBJ2-7,TRBV6-5,TGTGCCAGCAGGGCAGGGGGCCTCTACGAGCAGTACTTC,CASRAGGLYEQYF
once,-,TRBJ1-3,TRBV2,TGTGCCAGCCTCCGGGAGTCGGGAAACACCATATATTTT,CASLRESGNTIYF